A selection of T cell receptor beta chains follows, all from one sample in a study of T cells in Graves' hyperthyroidism and ophthalmopathy. MiXCR was run by TCRdb on the multiplex PCR reads, yielding one entry per CDR3 protein. This sample has 450,000 to 650,000 distinct CDR3 sequences, with 17% found just once. The sequencing input was blood. The origin of the receptors is a woman in her late teens or twenties with Graves' ophthalmopathy. CDR3s include the opening cysteine and the closing phenylalanine or tryptophan. The D gene is left open where the match is weak. Part of the rows lack a size; the others show once, few, many or a class for expanded clones.

D	size	V	J	CDR3	DNA
TRBD1	many	TRBV28	TRBJ2-5	CASSFPGQGQETQYF	TGTGCCAGCAGTTTCCCGGGACAGGGCCAAGAGACCCAGTACTTC
.	few	TRBV15	TRBJ2-5	CATSRSWVQETQYF	TGTGCCACCAGCAGGTCTTGGGTCCAAGAGACCCAGTACTTC
.	.	TRBV27	TRBJ2-3	CASSRVGLDTQYF	TGTGCCAGCAGCAGGGTGGGGTTGGATACGCAGTATTTT
TRBD1	few	TRBV28	TRBJ2-5	CASSIARTGKETQYF	TGTGCCAGCAGTATAGCCAGGACAGGGAAAGAGACCCAGTACTTC
.	.	TRBV19	TRBJ1-2	CASSPRVVGVYGYTF	TGTGCCAGTAGTCCTCGAGTAGTAGGGGTTTACGGCTACACCTTC
.	few	TRBV28	TRBJ1-6	CASYTGGGSSYNSPLHF	TGTGCCAGCTATACCGGGGGGGGGTCTTCCTATAATTCACCCCTCCACTTT
TRBD1	few	TRBV6-1	TRBJ1-2	CASSPFRQGTYGYTF	TGTGCCAGCAGCCCTTTTCGACAGGGGACATATGGCTACACCTTC
.	.	TRBV10-3	TRBJ1-2	CASRREANYGYTF	TGTGCCAGCCGCAGGGAGGCAAACTATGGCTACACCTTC
.	many	TRBV5-1	TRBJ2-3	CASSLDYLSPDTQYF	TGCGCCAGCAGCTTGGACTATCTGTCCCCAGATACGCAGTATTTT
.	few	TRBV4-1	TRBJ1-1	CASSQREGVAEAFF	TGCGCCAGCAGCCAACGAGAGGGAGTTGCCGAAGCTTTCTTT
TRBD1	.	TRBV7-9	TRBJ1-6	CASSQTGSYNSPLHF	TGTGCCAGCAGCCAGACAGGGTCCTATAATTCACCCCTCCACTTT
.	many	TRBV5-1	TRBJ1-4	CASSLAQKGSEKLFF	TGCGCCAGCAGCTTGGCCCAAAAGGGTAGCGAAAAACTGTTTTTT
.	.	TRBV7-2	TRBJ1-6	CASSPGWGVTSYNSPLHF	TGTGCCAGCAGCCCGGGTTGGGGGGTAACCTCCTATAATTCACCCCTCCACTTT
.	few	TRBV2	TRBJ1-5	CASSEGRLSNQPQHF	TGTGCCAGCAGTGAAGGACGGCTTAGCAATCAGCCCCAGCATTTT
.	many	TRBV30	TRBJ2-7	CAWRTRGKIYEQYF	TGTGCCTGGAGGACTCGCGGGAAGATCTACGAGCAGTACTTC
.	many	TRBV5-1	TRBJ1-1	CASSLVTANTEAFF	TGCGCCAGCAGCTTGGTAACTGCGAACACTGAAGCTTTCTTT
.	many	TRBV29-1	TRBJ2-3	CSVEITGGGDTQYF	TGCAGCGTTGAGATTACAGGGGGGGGAGATACGCAGTATTTT
.	many	TRBV28	TRBJ1-1	CASTWDRNTEAFF	TGTGCCAGCACCTGGGACCGGAACACTGAAGCTTTCTTT
.	few	TRBV9	TRBJ1-5	CASSVGCSRPGLQKPQHF	TGTGCCAGCAGCGTAGGCTGTAGTCGACCGGGACTCCAAAAGCCCCAGCATTTT
TRBD2	.	TRBV6-2/TRBV6-3	TRBJ2-1	CASSYETSGRAAEQFF	TGTGCCAGCAGTTACGAGACTAGCGGGAGGGCCGCTGAGCAGTTCTTC
.	.	TRBV14	TRBJ2-7	CASSQETSTEQYF	TGTGCCAGCAGCCAAGAAACGAGTACCGAGCAGTACTTC
.	many	TRBV20-1	TRBJ1-1	CSAIPGRGLNTEAFF	TGCAGTGCCATACCGGGCCGCGGATTGAACACTGAAGCTTTCTTT
TRBD1	.	TRBV27	TRBJ2-7	CASSHGTGSSYEQYF	TGTGCCAGCAGTCACGGGACAGGGAGTTCCTACGAGCAGTACTTC
.	.	TRBV10-3	TRBJ1-4	CAISESARRENEKLFF	TGCGCCATCAGTGAGTCGGCGCGAAGAGAGAATGAAAAACTGTTTTTT
.	.	TRBV29-1	TRBJ1-2	CSGGGDNYGYTF	TGCAGCGGTGGGGGGGATAACTATGGCTACACCTTC
TRBD2	many	TRBV6-4	TRBJ2-1	CASAAGTSGGSEQFF	TGTGCCAGCGCCGCCGGGACTAGCGGGGGTAGTGAGCAGTTCTTC
TRBD1	.	TRBV7-6	TRBJ2-3	CASSHRDRVSTDTQYF	TGTGCCAGCAGCCACCGGGACAGGGTGAGCACAGATACGCAGTATTTT
.	few	TRBV29-1	TRBJ1-4	CSVERGNEKLFF	TGCAGCGTTGAACGGGGGAATGAAAAACTGTTTTTT
.	many	TRBV7-6	TRBJ2-5	CASSYRLGGETQYF	TGTGCCAGCAGCTACCGCCTCGGGGGTGAGACCCAGTACTTC
TRBD2	many	TRBV20-1	TRBJ2-2	CSAREPSGGHHGELFF	TGCAGTGCTAGAGAGCCAAGCGGGGGCCACCACGGGGAGCTGTTTTTT
.	.	TRBV15	TRBJ1-5	CATSRDLGVGQPQHF	TGTGCCACCAGCAGAGATTTAGGGGTAGGCCAGCCCCAGCATTTT
TRBD1	.	TRBV20-1	TRBJ2-6	CSATDRGSGANVLTF	TGCAGTGCTACCGACAGGGGCTCTGGGGCCAACGTCCTGACTTTC
.	many	TRBV19	TRBJ2-1	CASSIDQSSGRYNEQFF	TGTGCCAGTAGTATAGATCAGAGTAGCGGACGCTACAATGAGCAGTTCTTC
TRBD1	few	TRBV4-2	TRBJ2-5	CASSQGNPGQQETQYF	TGTGCCAGCAGCCAAGGCAACCCGGGACAGCAAGAGACCCAGTACTTC
.	many	TRBV12-3/TRBV12-4	TRBJ1-1	CASGNSLQLHTEAFF	TGTGCCAGCGGTAACAGCTTACAATTACACACTGAAGCTTTCTTT
TRBD2	many	TRBV28	TRBJ2-4	CAISGGGSKNIQYF	TGTGCCATCTCGGGAGGGGGGAGTAAGAACATTCAGTACTTC
.	few	TRBV6-2/TRBV6-3	TRBJ2-7	CASSPRTPTYEQYF	TGTGCCAGCAGCCCCCGGACTCCTACCTACGAGCAGTACTTC
TRBD1	.	TRBV7-2	TRBJ1-2	CASSTEGQGVYYGYTF	TGTGCCAGCAGCACCGAGGGACAGGGGGTGTACTATGGCTACACCTTC
.	.	TRBV12-3/TRBV12-4	TRBJ2-5	CASSFLVGQETQYF	TGTGCCAGCAGTTTTTTAGTCGGCCAAGAGACCCAGTACTTC
.	many	TRBV12-3/TRBV12-4	TRBJ1-2	CASREEGTLYGYTF	TGTGCCAGCAGAGAGGAAGGGACTCTCTATGGCTACACCTTC
TRBD2	many	TRBV9	TRBJ2-3	CASSVGASGSTDTQYF	TGTGCCAGCAGCGTAGGGGCTAGCGGTTCCACAGATACGCAGTATTTT
TRBD2	many	TRBV2	TRBJ2-7	CASRLAGGLSSYEQYF	TGTGCCAGCAGGCTAGCGGGAGGCCTCAGCTCCTACGAGCAGTACTTC
TRBD1	.	TRBV11-2	TRBJ2-7	CASSFPAPDRGREQYF	TGTGCCAGCAGCTTCCCCGCACCGGACAGGGGGAGGGAGCAGTACTTC
.	.	TRBV9	TRBJ2-2	CASSAPDSTGELFF	TGTGCCAGCAGCGCCCCGGACAGTACCGGGGAGCTGTTTTTT
TRBD1	many	TRBV12-3/TRBV12-4	TRBJ1-3	CASSFGTGHISSGNTIYF	TGTGCCAGCAGTTTCGGGACAGGTCATATTAGCTCTGGAAACACCATATATTTT